The 31 T cell receptor beta chains in this list originate from one sample, sequenced in a study of regulatory T cells in long-lasting Graves disease (dated by TCRdb to the early 2020s). Read against the paper, the sample's time point label means: persistent/refractory GD, antithyroid drugs over 5 years with positive TRAb. RNA was extracted from PBMCs in TRIzol for both TCR sequencing and RNA sequencing. Library preparation was by multiplex PCR. The data were produced on an Illumina HiSeq 4000. iRepertoire HTBI primers and Arm-PCR amplification of CDR3 regions were used to construct TCR beta libraries. TCRdb ran its own pipeline on the public reads, namely fastp trimming at Q25 and MiXCR clone calling, and kept in-frame beta chains. Rows matching on CDR3 protein sequence are summarized as one entry with the most common DNA and genes. The sample table lists around 460,000 distinct CDR3 sequences, about 20% of them with a count of one. The top ten clonotypes cover over 10% of the sample.

This sample comprised peripheral blood mononuclear cells (PBMCs), obtained when the disease was refractory, from a patient treated with antithyroid drugs. Source of these receptors: a female donor with Graves disease.

Many counts were recorded for this clonotype. The V and J genes are TRBV7-2 and TRBJ2-2, with TRBD2 identical over 10 bases. The V gene's germline CDR1 is SGHTA and CDR2 FQGNSA. V shed 5 bases, J shed 9 bases, and the junction held 6 bases outside the gene matches. This CDR3 contains 14 residues. CDR3 coding DNA: TGTGCCAGCAGCCCCGCTAGCGGGAGATGGGAGCTGTTTTTT. It is translated as CASSPASGRWELFF.

Worth noting for this clonotype: One base away lies a much larger clone, so this may be a sequencing read error. This chain connects TRBV5-1 to TRBJ1-6, with D possibly TRBD1 on 5 matching bases. The length of the CDR3 is 16 residues. CDR1 is SGHRS and CDR2 is YFSETQ in the germline V gene. This CDR3 is CASSLALGRNNSPLYF. CDR3 DNA sequence: TGCGCCAGCAGCTTGGCTTTGGGACGGAATAATTCACCCCTCTACTTT.

The sample holds many counts of this clonotype. The chain carries TRBV27 and TRBJ2-5; 13 bases align to TRBD2. Trimming took 5 bases from V and 2 from J; bases not matched to a gene: 5. Germline V gene lookup returns CDR1 MNHEY and CDR2 SMNVEV (reference sequence). The CDR3 length is 16 residues. CDR3 in amino acids: CASSARTSGGQETQYF. CDR3 nucleotide sequence: TGTGCCAGCAGTGCCCGGACTAGCGGGGGACAAGAGACCCAGTACTTC.

In this sample, this clonotype turned up a few times. V gene TRBV6-2 or TRBV6-3 combines with J gene TRBJ1-2; TRBD1 might be the D (5 bases). CDR3 size: 13 residues. The germline CDR1 and CDR2 sequences are MNHEY and SVGEGT. V was shortened by 7 bases and J by 6 bases, with 15 bases between the two germline ends. The CDR3 region is CASILLGEDGYTF. The CDR3 nucleotides are TGTGCCAGCATCCTCTTGGGGGAGGATGGCTACACCTTC.

The V gene is TRBV6-1, the J gene TRBJ1-6; tentative D call: TRBD1 (5 bases). This CDR3 spans 15 amino acids. Germline-derived CDR1 and CDR2 are MNHNS and SASEGT. Trimming took off 6 bases at V and 3 bases at J, with 12 bases between the two ends. The DNA of the CDR3 is TGTGCCAGCAGCTGGGGGAGTCTCTATAATTCACCCCTCCACTTT. Protein sequence: CASSWGSLYNSPLHF.

This clonotype was seen many times. The chain combines TRBV6-2 or TRBV6-3 with TRBJ1-5, with a weak D call TRBD1 (5 bases). This CDR3 contains 15 residues. The V and J ends lost 2 bases and 7 bases respectively, with 15 bases between them. Per the germline V gene, CDR1 is MNHEY and CDR2 is SVGEGT. This CDR3 is CASSYTGGTGQPQHF. The CDR3, as DNA: TGTGCCAGCAGTTACACGGGGGGAACGGGGCAGCCCCAGCATTTT.

This clonotype came up many times. The junction differs from germline at one of its ends, possibly a read error. The gene calls are TRBV5-1 and TRBJ1-4, with a tentative D call TRBD1 (5 bases). Germline-derived CDR1 and CDR2 are SGHRS and YFSETQ. The CDR3 runs to 14 residues. For the CDR3, the DNA is TGTGCCAGCAGCTTAGACAGCCTCAATGAAAAACTGTTTTTT. It is translated as CASSLDSLNEKLFF.

The CDR3 region is CASRMNGMNTEAFF. The DNA for the CDR3 is TGTGCCAGTAGAATGAATGGTATGAACACTGAAGCTTTCTTT. The chain carries TRBV19 and TRBJ1-1, with D unresolved. CDR3 size: 14 residues. V lost 6 bases and J lost 0, with 11 bases in between. The germline gives CDR1 LNHDA, CDR2 SQIVND (reference sequence).

This clonotype was counted many times. The chain combines TRBV19 with TRBJ1-1, with 9 nucleotides matching TRBD1. CDR1 and CDR2 (germline): LNHDA, SQIVND (reference sequence). After removal of 9 bases from V and 7 bases from J, the junction contained 6 bases not matched to a gene. CDR3 length: 12 residues. This CDR3 reads CASSAGQGEAFF. The CDR3 DNA reads TGTGCCAGCAGTGCGGGACAGGGTGAAGCTTTCTTT.

This clonotype appeared a few times. The chain uses TRBV29-1 and TRBJ1-1, with D possibly matching TRBD1 (5 bases). Trimming pared 4 bases from V and 5 bases from J, leaving 17 bases between. The CDR3 length is 14 residues. Germline V gene sequence: CDR1 SQVTM, CDR2 ANQGSEA. CDR3 sequence (DNA): TGCAGCGTTGGGCAGGGTATGTTAAAGACTGAAGCTTTCTTT. This encodes CSVGQGMLKTEAFF. The full variable domain, rest sourced from reference TRBV29-1 and TRBJ1-1, is SAVISQKPSRDICQRGTSLTIQCQVDSQVTMMFWYRQQPGQSLTLIATANQGSEATYESGFVIDKFPISRPNLTFSTLTVSNMSPEDSSIYLCSVGQGMLKTEAFFGQGTRLTVV.

The gene calls are TRBV20-1 and TRBJ2-2; D gene unclear. Trimming pared 2 bases from V and 1 base from J, leaving 14 bases between. The germline gives CDR1 DFQATT, CDR2 SNEGSKA (reference sequence). The CDR3 has 16 residues. CDR3 sequence: CSARFPLGKNTGELFF. The DNA of the CDR3 is TGCAGTGCTAGATTCCCTCTAGGCAAGAACACCGGGGAGCTGTTTTTT.

This clonotype came up many times. The rearrangement uses TRBV7-9 and TRBJ2-7; 7 bases line up with TRBD2. CDR1 SEHNR and CDR2 FQNEAQ come from the germline V gene (reference sequence). The trim removed 4 bases at V and 4 bases at J, leaving 7 bases unmatched. The CDR3 contains 14 residues. The CDR3 DNA is TGTGCCAGCAGCTCGACATTCGGGGGGTACGAGCAGTACTTC. It yields the protein CASSSTFGGYEQYF.

The chain has TRBV6-1 and TRBJ1-5; 7 nucleotides line up with TRBD1. The CDR3 totals 14 residues. V lost 5 bases and J lost 6; bases outside the gene matches: 7. CDR1 and CDR2 from the germline V gene are MNHNS and SASEGT. The CDR3 DNA reads TGTGCCAGCAGTCGGGAGACAGGGTTTCAGCCCCAGCATTTT. Its translation is CASSRETGFQPQHF.

The sample holds many counts of this clonotype. The rearrangement links TRBV7-9 to TRBJ1-2, with D unresolved. The CDR3 runs to 13 residues. The V gene's germline CDR1 is SEHNR and CDR2 FQNEAQ (reference sequence). Trimming cost V 7 bases and J 6 bases, with 15 bases left between them. The CDR3 reads CASTFGLGNGYTF. CDR3 bases: TGTGCCAGCACCTTTGGGTTGGGGAATGGCTACACCTTC.

This clonotype was picked up many times. V gene TRBV12-3 or TRBV12-4 combines with J gene TRBJ1-6; 7 positions match TRBD1. CDR3 size: 14 residues. The trim removed 5 bases at V and 7 bases at J, leaving 5 bases unmatched. CDR3 in amino acids: CASSPRQGNSPLHF. The CDR3 region has the DNA TGTGCCAGCAGTCCCCGACAGGGAAATTCACCCCTCCACTTT.

The chain recombines TRBV5-4 with TRBJ2-2; D call uncertain. CDR1 SGHNT and CDR2 YYREEE come from the germline V gene (reference sequence). V lost 1 base to trimming and J lost 3 bases, with 7 bases between them. This CDR3 spans 14 amino acids. CDR3 in DNA: TGTGCCAGCAGCTTGTCAGTCGACACCGGGGAGCTGTTTTTT. It is translated as CASSLSVDTGELFF.

This clonotype was seen ten or more times. The chain uses TRBV28 and TRBJ1-3; D possibly corresponds to TRBD1 (6 bases). Between the trimmed V and J ends, which lost 3 bases and 6 bases, there was a span of 18 bases. The length of the CDR3 is 16 residues. Germline loops: CDR1 MDHEN, CDR2 SYDVKM. The CDR3 bases are TGTGCCAGCAGTTTCGCCCCCAGGGGCATAGCAAACACCATATATTTT. Its translation is CASSFAPRGIANTIYF.

This clonotype has a count of ten or more. This chain links TRBV27 with TRBJ1-1, with TRBD1 identical over 8 bases. The V gene end was trimmed by 0 bases and the J gene end by 5 bases; junction bases not matched to a gene: 8. Germline CDR1 reads MNHEY; CDR2 reads SMNVEV (reference sequence). The CDR3 has 16 amino acids. The CDR3 loop is CASSLSPPDRETEAFF. The CDR3 DNA sequence: TGTGCCAGCAGTTTATCCCCACCGGACAGGGAGACTGAAGCTTTCTTT.

This clonotype was detected many times. V is TRBV6-2 or TRBV6-3 and J is TRBJ1-4; D is undetermined. The CDR3 has 14 amino acids. CDR1 and CDR2 (germline): MNHEY, SVGEGT. V dropped 2 bases and J dropped 5 bases, with 9 bases sitting between them. CDR3 region: CASSYTWGNEKLFF. CDR3 nucleotides: TGTGCCAGCAGTTACACCTGGGGAAATGAAAAACTGTTTTTT.

Many counts were recorded for this clonotype. The chain has TRBV6-1 and TRBJ2-5; D call uncertain. This CDR3 has 12 amino acids. The V end lost 6 bases, the J end lost 1 base, and 6 bases lay between the germline ends. CDR1 and CDR2 (germline): MNHNS, SASEGT. The CDR3 DNA follows: TGTGCCAGCAGCCCTAGCCAAGAGACCCAGTACTTC. It specifies CASSPSQETQYF.

As regards this clonotype: A much larger clonotype is one base distant, so this may be a read error. The chain links TRBV27 to TRBJ2-7; D might be TRBD2 (5 bases). Trimming removed 5 bases from V and 2 bases from J, with 16 bases in between. The germline V gene encodes CDR1 MNHEY and CDR2 SMNVEV (reference sequence). The CDR3 is made up of 15 amino acids. The DNA for the CDR3 is TGTGCCAGCAGTCACCGGGATCAGAGGGCCTACGAGCAGTACTTC. Translation gives CASSHRDQRAYEQYF.

The chain recombines TRBV5-6 with TRBJ2-3, with 7 bases identical to TRBD1. The germline CDR1 and CDR2 sequences are SGHDT and YYEEEE. Trimming at V came to 4 bases and at J to 5 bases, leaving 13 bases not matched to a gene. There are 16 residues in the CDR3. CDR3 DNA sequence: TGTGCCAGCAGCCCGGGACAGTCAACCCTCGGAGATACGCAGTATTTT. Its translation: CASSPGQSTLGDTQYF.

The V gene is TRBV7-9, the J gene TRBJ2-5, with 11 positions matching TRBD2. Germline trimming cut 2 bases from V and 3 bases from J; bases unmatched to any gene: 8. The CDR3 length is 17 residues. Germline V gene sequence: CDR1 SEHNR, CDR2 FQNEAQ (reference sequence). Here the CDR3 DNA reads TGTGCCAGCAGCTTACTCTCACTAGCGGGAGTGAAAGAGACCCAGTACTTC. Translating gives CASSLLSLAGVKETQYF.

The chain couples TRBV3-1 to TRBJ2-5; no clear D. With 0 bases removed from V and 0 bases from J, the gap between germline ends came to 2 bases. CDR1 and CDR2 from the germline V gene are LGHDT and YNNKEL (reference sequence). The CDR3 has 13 residues. The CDR3 here is CASSQENQETQYF. The CDR3 nucleotides read TGTGCCAGCAGCCAAGAAAACCAAGAGACCCAGTACTTC.

The V and J genes are TRBV7-2 and TRBJ1-2, with D maybe TRBD1 (5 bases). CDR3 size: 17 residues. Germline values: CDR1 SGHTA, CDR2 FQGNSA. Trimming cost V 5 bases and J 3 bases, with 22 bases left between them. CDR3 bases: TGTGCCAGCAGCGTGGGACTCCTTCAGGCCCGATACTATGGCTACACCTTC. This gives the protein CASSVGLLQARYYGYTF.

This clonotype was seen repeatedly, ten times or more. This sequence joins TRBV28 and TRBJ1-5; D not resolved. This CDR3 contains 14 residues. Germline V gene sequence: CDR1 MDHEN, CDR2 SYDVKM. The V end lost 8 bases, the J end lost 2 bases, and 13 bases lay between the germline ends. The CDR3 loop is CASANSPGNQPQHF. CDR3 bases: TGTGCCAGCGCTAATAGTCCGGGCAATCAGCCCCAGCATTTT.

The table lists this clonotype with many counts. The chain recombines TRBV7-2 with TRBJ2-7, with TRBD1 identical over 8 bases. Looked up from germline, CDR1 is SGHTA and CDR2 is FQGNSA. V shed 4 bases and J 2 bases; nucleotides not matched to a gene: 4. The CDR3 totals 14 residues. CDR3 in amino acids: CASSSVRGPYEQYF. The CDR3 bases are TGTGCCAGCAGCTCCGTCAGGGGGCCCTACGAGCAGTACTTC.

This chain links TRBV7-2 with TRBJ2-5, with 14 bases fitting TRBD2. The germline gives CDR1 SGHTA, CDR2 FQGNSA. Germline trimming cut 5 bases from V and 4 bases from J; bases unmatched to any gene: 6. CDR3 length equals 16 residues. The CDR3 DNA is TGTGCCAGCAGCCCCCAGGGACTAGCGGGAGCAGAGACCCAGTACTTC. It translates to CASSPQGLAGAETQYF.

To note about this clonotype: An end of the junction does not agree with germline; a read error may underlie this. CDR3 region: CASGVAGPTGELSF. In DNA, the CDR3 is TGTGCCAGCGGGGTAGCGGGACCCACCGGGGAGCTGTCTTTT. The chain joins TRBV27 to TRBJ2-2; 8 bases line up with TRBD2. Germline CDR1 is MNHEY and CDR2 is SMNVEV (reference sequence). The CDR3 sequence is 14 residues long.

This clonotype has at least ten counts. V gene TRBV19 combines with J gene TRBJ1-2; no firm D call. Germline lookup yields CDR1 LNHDA and CDR2 SQIVND (reference sequence). Trimming pared 7 bases from V and 8 bases from J, leaving 11 bases between. CDR3 length equals 11 residues. CDR3 in amino acids: CASNGLRGYTF. The CDR3, as DNA: TGTGCCAGTAATGGGCTTAGGGGCTACACCTTC.

This clonotype came up a few times. This chain uses TRBV5-1 with TRBJ2-5; no clear D. The CDR3 extends over 13 amino acids. Trimming cost V 4 bases and J 0 bases, with 7 bases left between them. From germline, CDR1 is SGHRS and CDR2 YFSETQ. The CDR3 is CASSRDHQETQYF. The DNA for the CDR3 is TGCGCCAGCAGCCGCGACCACCAAGAGACCCAGTACTTC.